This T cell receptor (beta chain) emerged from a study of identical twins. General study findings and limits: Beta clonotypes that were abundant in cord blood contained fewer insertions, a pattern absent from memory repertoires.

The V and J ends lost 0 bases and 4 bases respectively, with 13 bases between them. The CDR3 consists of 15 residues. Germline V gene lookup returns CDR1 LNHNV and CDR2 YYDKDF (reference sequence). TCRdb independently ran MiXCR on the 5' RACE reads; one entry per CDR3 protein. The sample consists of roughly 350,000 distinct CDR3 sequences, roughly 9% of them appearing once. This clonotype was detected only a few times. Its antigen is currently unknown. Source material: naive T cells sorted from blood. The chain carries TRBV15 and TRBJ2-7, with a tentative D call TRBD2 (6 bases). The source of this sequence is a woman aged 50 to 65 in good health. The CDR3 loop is CATSRDLGLSYEQYF. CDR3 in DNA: TGTGCCACCAGCAGAGATCTGGGACTCTCGTACGAGCAGTACTTC.